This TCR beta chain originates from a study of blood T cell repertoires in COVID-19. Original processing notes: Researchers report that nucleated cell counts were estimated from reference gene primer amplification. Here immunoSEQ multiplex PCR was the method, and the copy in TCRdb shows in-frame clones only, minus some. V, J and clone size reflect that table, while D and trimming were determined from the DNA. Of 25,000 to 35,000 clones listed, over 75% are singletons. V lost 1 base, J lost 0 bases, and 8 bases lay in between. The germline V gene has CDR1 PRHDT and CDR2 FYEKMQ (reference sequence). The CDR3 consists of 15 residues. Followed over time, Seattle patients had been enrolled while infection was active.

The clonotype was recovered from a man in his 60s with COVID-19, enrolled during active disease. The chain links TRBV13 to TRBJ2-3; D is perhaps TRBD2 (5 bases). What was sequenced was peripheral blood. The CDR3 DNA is TGTGCCAGCAGCTTAGCGGGGAGCAGCACAGATACGCAGTATTTT. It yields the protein CASSLAGSSTDTQYF.